The text below deals with one T cell receptor beta chain. A few counts support this clone. No antigen is known for it. Base qualities are not provided; no much larger clone lies one nucleotide away. The sample originates from a study of shared clonotypes between healthy human individuals (dated by TCRdb to 2019 to 2021). About the full investigation: Two women and a few men aged 18 to 49 years were included in the cohort. Per donor, three plates each were used for CD4 naive and CD4 memory, two for CD8 naive, and one for CD8 memory. Blood TCR repertoires of four to six healthy adults were deeply sequenced to estimate repertoire size and the extent of clonotype sharing between individuals. To increase sequencing depth and limit assay-specific biases, TCR repertoire library preparation and sequencing were carried out by different laboratories using diverse techniques. Per donor, leukapheresis produced somewhere between about 0.94 and 10 billion PBMCs. The full study reports these points: Sampling was limited to blood, and TCR repertoires in tissue likely differ from TCR repertoires in blood. Because the study included only a small number of donors, the genetic and exposure-history diversity represented was limited. Clonotypes shared by all four sorted-subset donors showed higher generation probabilities than non-shared clonotypes. Even with the large sequencing depth, rarefaction of the sorted-subset datasets indicated that sequencing was incomplete. Across four donors, around 5.4% of naive CD4, over 3% of naive CD8, 2.3% of memory CD4, and 0.4% of memory CD8 clonotypes were shared. Larger estimated clonotype richness was generally found for naive subsets than for memory subsets. Pairwise subsampling indicated that sequencing depth was expected to affect the degree of clonotype sharing among donors.

TCR CDR3 regions were amplified from genomic DNA by multiplex PCR using the deep immunoSEQ assay. Genomic DNA extracted from each cell subset was distributed evenly over all wells of several immunoSEQ 96-well plates, and each plate served as one replicate. For sorted subsets, each replicate PCR was loaded with roughly 0.2 ug genomic DNA, equivalent to 30,000 or so T cell genomes. Purified libraries were measured with a Qubit 3.0 fluorometer, size-checked on a Bioanalyzer 2100, and measured again with the KAPA Library Quantification kit. Every immunoSEQ 96-well plate was sequenced on a dedicated single-read 150-cycle Illumina NextSeq 550 flow cell. Per the original workflow: Because the immunoSEQ output held only junctional sequences and lacked quality scores, the filtering could not match the filtering applied to full-length reads. Sequences were annotated with PyIR, a Python wrapper for IgBLAST v1.9, and V/J genes and CDR3 were assigned using IMGT germline references. Reads were filtered out if the reads had weak V/J assignments (E-value above 1e-6), no CDR3, stop codons, out-of-frame junctions, or ambiguous translated residues. A V3J clonotype was defined by an identical inferred V gene, J gene, and CDR3 amino acid sequence. Percentage overlap between repertoires was calculated by dividing the number of shared unique clonotypes by the size of the smaller repertoire. Richness of each repertoire was evaluated using RTK rarefaction, the Chao1 estimator, and Recon v2.1 estimates of unobserved clonotypes. OLGA was used to compute generation probabilities for all TCRbeta clonotypes that the gDNA method yielded from a few donors. Not all clones reach the TCRdb copy of this immuneACCESS table, which keeps in-frame sequences only. Checked studies attribute under half of the gap to unresolved V genes and leave the rest unexplained. V, J and clone size are those of that table, while D and trimming were read from the DNA. This sample is represented by about 1 million clones; roughly 70% of them were singletons. The ten largest clones take up over 1.3% of the sample.

Healthy HIV-negative adults with no recently reported acute infections or vaccinations were included as donors. All donors were Caucasian adults living in Nashville, Tennessee, USA. Magnetic negative selection was used to enrich CD4+ T cells, after which naive cells were positively selected on CD45RA and the negative fraction became the memory subset. Blood was obtained by leukapheresis, after which PBMCs were separated by Ficoll-Histopaque density gradient centrifugation and cryopreserved in liquid nitrogen vapor phase. Analytical flow cytometry was used to check the purity and quantity of each magnetically sorted T cell population. Genomic DNA was isolated from every sorted fraction and measured by UV absorbance on a Nanodrop 2000c. There are 15 amino acids in the CDR3, from cysteine to phenylalanine inclusive. Kept here is only the CDR3 DNA, which spans 45 bases and is read in frame from base 1. V has 4 bases trimmed and J has 1 base trimmed; junction bases matching no gene number 6. The germline V gene encodes CDR1 MNHNS and CDR2 SASEGT.

The chain employs TRBV6-1 and TRBJ1-2; the junction holds 7 bases that match TRBD1. Sequenced material: memory CD4+ T cells sorted from blood. The sample's cell subset or site, from its label and the paper: CD45RA-negative fraction. This clonotype originated in a man aged 18 to 29 in good health. The DNA reads TGTGCCAGCAGTGCCACGACAGGGAATAACTATGGCTACACCTTC. The resulting protein is CASSATTGNNYGYTF.